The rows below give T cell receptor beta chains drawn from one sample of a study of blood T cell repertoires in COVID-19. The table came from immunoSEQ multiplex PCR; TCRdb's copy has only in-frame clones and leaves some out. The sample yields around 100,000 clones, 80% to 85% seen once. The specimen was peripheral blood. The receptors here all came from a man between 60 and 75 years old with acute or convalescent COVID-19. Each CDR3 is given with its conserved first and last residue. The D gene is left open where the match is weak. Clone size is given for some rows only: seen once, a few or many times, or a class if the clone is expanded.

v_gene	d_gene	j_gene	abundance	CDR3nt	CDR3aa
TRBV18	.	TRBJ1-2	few	TGTGCCAGCTCCTCGGCGGGGCGCTATGGCTACACCTTC	CASSSAGRYGYTF
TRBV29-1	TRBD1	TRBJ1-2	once	TGCAGCGTTGAAGATCAGGCAGGGGGCGGCGGCTACACCTTC	CSVEDQAGGGGYTF
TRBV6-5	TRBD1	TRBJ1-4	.	TGTGCCAGCGGACAGGGGAGAATCAATGAAAAACTGTTTTTT	CASGQGRINEKLFF
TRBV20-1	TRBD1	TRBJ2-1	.	TGCAGTGCTAGTAATGTATACTCGGGACAGGGATCGGATGAGCAGTTCTTC	CSASNVYSGQGSDEQFF
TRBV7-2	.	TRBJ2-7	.	TGTGCCAGCAGCCCCGGGACACATTTTCCCGTGGACTTC	CASSPGTHFPVDF
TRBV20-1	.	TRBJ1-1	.	TGCAGTGCTAGTATCCGGGACAAAACTGAAGCTTTCTTT	CSASIRDKTEAFF
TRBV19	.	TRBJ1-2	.	TGTGCCAGTAGTATAGTCGCCCGACAGGAGCCCAACTATGGCTACACCTTC	CASSIVARQEPNYGYTF
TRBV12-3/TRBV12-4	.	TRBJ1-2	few	TGTGCCATCCAGGGGTGGTATGGCTACACCTTC	CAIQGWYGYTF
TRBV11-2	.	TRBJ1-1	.	TGTGCCAGCAGCTTAGCTTACAGGAGGGGCACTGAAGCTTTCTTT	CASSLAYRRGTEAFF
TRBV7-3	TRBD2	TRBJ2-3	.	TGTGCCAGCAGCTCCAGACTAGCGGGGGGCCCCGCTAGCACAGATACGCAGTATTTT	CASSSRLAGGPASTDTQYF
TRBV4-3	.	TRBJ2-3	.	TGCGCCAGCAGCCAAGAAGGGAGGAGGCCAGATACGCAGTATTTT	CASSQEGRRPDTQYF
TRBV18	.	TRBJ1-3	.	TGTGCCAGCTCACCAGACAGCTCTGGAAACACCATATATTTT	CASSPDSSGNTIYF
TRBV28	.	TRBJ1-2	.	TGTGCCAGCAAGTGGTACGGGACTAGTGGCTACACCTTC	CASKWYGTSGYTF
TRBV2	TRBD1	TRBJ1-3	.	TGTGCCAGCAGTGACAGGGGGCGAGGAAACACCATATATTTT	CASSDRGRGNTIYF
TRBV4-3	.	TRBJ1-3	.	TGCGCCAGCAGCCAAGATGGCGGGGGTTCTGGAAACACCATATATTTT	CASSQDGGGSGNTIYF
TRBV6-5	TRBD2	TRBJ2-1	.	TGTGCCAGCAGGAAAGCGGGGGGTTTCTACAATGAGCAGTTCTTC	CASRKAGGFYNEQFF
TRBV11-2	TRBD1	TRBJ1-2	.	TGTGCCAGCAGCGCATCCGGGACAGGCTACTATGGCTACACCTTC	CASSASGTGYYGYTF
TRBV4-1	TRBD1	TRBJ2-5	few	TGCGCCAGCAGCCAAGGGGACAGACAAGAGACCCAGTACTTC	CASSQGDRQETQYF
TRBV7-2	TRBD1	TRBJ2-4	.	TGTGCCAGCAGCTTATATGGGACAGGGGGTGACATTCAGTACTTC	CASSLYGTGGDIQYF
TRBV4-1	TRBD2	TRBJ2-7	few	TGCGCCAGCAGCCAAAACCCCCCTAGCGGAAGAACTTACGAGCAGTACTTC	CASSQNPPSGRTYEQYF
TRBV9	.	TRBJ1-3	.	TGTGCCAGCAGCGTAGCAGACAGCTCTGGAAACACCATATATTTT	CASSVADSSGNTIYF
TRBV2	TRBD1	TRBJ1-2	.	TGTGCCAGCAGTGAGGGTCAGGGGGCGCGCGGCTACACCTTC	CASSEGQGARGYTF
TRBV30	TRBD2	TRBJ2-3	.	TGTGCCTGGAGTCCTTTAGCGGGGCAAAATACGCAGTATTTT	CAWSPLAGQNTQYF
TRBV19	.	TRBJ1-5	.	TGTGCCAGTAGCAGTTCACCTCAGCCCCAGCATTTT	CASSSSPQPQHF
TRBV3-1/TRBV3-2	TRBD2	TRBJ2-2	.	TGTGCCAGCAGCCTCCCCACTAGCGCCGGGGAGCTGTTTTTT	CASSLPTSAGELFF
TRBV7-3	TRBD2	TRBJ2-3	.	TGTGCCAGCAGTTTTAGCGGGGGTTACACAGATACGCAGTATTTT	CASSFSGGYTDTQYF
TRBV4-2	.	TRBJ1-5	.	TGTGCCAGCAGCCAAGATGGCCAATTCAATCAGCCCCAGCATTTT	CASSQDGQFNQPQHF
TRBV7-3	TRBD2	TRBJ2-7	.	TGTGCCAGCAGCTTATCGGGGGGGCCCGAGCAGTACTTC	CASSLSGGPEQYF
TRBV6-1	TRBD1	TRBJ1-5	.	TGTGCCAGCAGTGATCCCCGGACAGGGTATAATCAGCCCCAGCATTTT	CASSDPRTGYNQPQHF
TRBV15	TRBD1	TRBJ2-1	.	TGTGCCACCCGAACAGGGGGCTCCTACAATGAGCAGTTCTTC	CATRTGGSYNEQFF
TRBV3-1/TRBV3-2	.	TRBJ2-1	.	TGTGCCAGCAGCCAAAGCCTCAACAATGAGCAGTTCTTC	CASSQSLNNEQFF
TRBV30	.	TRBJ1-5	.	TGTGCCTTACAGGATAATAGCAATCAGCCCCAGCATTTT	CALQDNSNQPQHF
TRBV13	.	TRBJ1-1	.	TGTGCCAGCAGCCCCACCCGGGGTCGGGACACTGAAGCTTTCTTT	CASSPTRGRDTEAFF
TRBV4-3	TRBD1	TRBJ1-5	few	TGCGCCAGCAGCCAGGACAGGGGCGGTCAGCCCCAGCATTTT	CASSQDRGGQPQHF
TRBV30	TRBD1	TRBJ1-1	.	TGTGCCTGGGCGCATGGACAGGCGAACACTGAAGCTTTCTTT	CAWAHGQANTEAFF
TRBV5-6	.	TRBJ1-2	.	TGTGCCAGCAGCTTATTTTCATCCGGCTACACCTTC	CASSLFSSGYTF
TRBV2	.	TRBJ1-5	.	TGTGCCAGCAGTGAAGCAGGGGTAAAACAGCCCCAGCATTTT	CASSEAGVKQPQHF
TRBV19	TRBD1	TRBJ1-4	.	TGTGCCAGTAGTGGCGGACAGGGAGGTGAAAAACTGTTTTTT	CASSGGQGGEKLFF
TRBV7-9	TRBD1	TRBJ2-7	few	TGTGCCAGCAGCTTATCCGCCGGGACAGCTTCCTACGAGCAGTACTTC	CASSLSAGTASYEQYF
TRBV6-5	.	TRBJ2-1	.	TGTGCCAGCAGTATCCGCCGGGACTTATACAATGAGCAGTTCTTC	CASSIRRDLYNEQFF
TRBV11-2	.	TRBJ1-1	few	TGTGCCAGCAGCTTAGCTGCCCGGGCTGAAGCTTTCTTT	CASSLAARAEAFF
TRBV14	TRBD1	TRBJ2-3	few	TGTGCCAGCAGCCAAAGGTGGGACAGGTCGGGAGATACGCAGTATTTT	CASSQRWDRSGDTQYF
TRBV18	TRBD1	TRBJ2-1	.	TGTGCCAGCTCGCCCGGGACAGGGGGACTCAATGAGCAGTTCTTC	CASSPGTGGLNEQFF
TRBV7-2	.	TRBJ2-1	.	TGTGCCAGCAGCTCGCTAGAGGGAGAGTTCTTC	CASSSLEGEFF
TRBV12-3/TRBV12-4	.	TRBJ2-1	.	TGTGCCAGCAGGTATTACAATGAGCAGTTCTTC	CASRYYNEQFF
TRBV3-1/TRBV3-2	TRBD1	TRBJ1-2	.	TGTGCCAGCAGCCAAGGAGGACAGGCTAACTATGGCTACACCTTC	CASSQGGQANYGYTF
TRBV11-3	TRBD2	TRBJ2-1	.	TGTGCCAGCAGCTTACGGGGAGCGGGGGGGAATGAGCAGTTCTTC	CASSLRGAGGNEQFF
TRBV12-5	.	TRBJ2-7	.	TGTGCTAGTGGTTTGATAGATTCCTACGAGCAGTACTTC	CASGLIDSYEQYF
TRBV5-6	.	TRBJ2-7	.	TGTGCCAGCAGCTTGGTTACAAACGAGCAGTACTTC	CASSLVTNEQYF
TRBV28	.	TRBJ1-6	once	TGTGCCAGCAGTTCCCTCAATTCACCCCTCCACTTT	CASSSLNSPLHF
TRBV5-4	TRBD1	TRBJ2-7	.	TGTGCCAGCAGGTATCAGGGGGCCGACGAGCAGTACTTC	CASRYQGADEQYF
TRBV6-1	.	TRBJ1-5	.	TGTGCCAGCAGTTCAAAGTTACTGGTAGAGCATTTT	CASSSKLLVEHF
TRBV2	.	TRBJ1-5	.	TGTGCCAGCAGTGATGACAGCCCACTGAGCAATCAGCCCCAGCATTTT	CASSDDSPLSNQPQHF